The 17 T cell receptor beta chains below were found in one sample sequenced in a study of identical twins. TCRdb reprocessed the 5' RACE reads via MiXCR and lists one record per CDR3 protein. The table shows 690,000 or so distinct CDR3 sequences, with approximately 9% occurring only once. These data were likewise used in another study, on yellow fever vaccine responses in identical twins.

Sequenced material: PBMCs. Every receptor here comes from a woman aged 18-35 years in good health.

This clonotype was observed many times. The genes are TRBV6-5 and TRBJ2-7; D is perhaps TRBD1 (6 bases). CDR1 is MNHEY, CDR2 SVGAGI, per germline. V gave up 2 bases and J gave up 6 bases, with 14 bases separating them. The CDR3 spans 14 residues. CDR3: CASSYRGQGGEQYF. The CDR3 DNA reads as TGTGCCAGCAGTTACAGGGGACAAGGGGGCGAGCAGTACTTC.

The chain combines TRBV5-1 with TRBJ2-7; 8 bases fit TRBD2. The ends lost 1 base at V and 5 bases at J; junction bases unmatched: 14. The CDR3 contains 17 residues. Germline CDR1 reads SGHRS; CDR2 reads YFSETQ. CDR3 sequence: CASSLKGGGLGSDEQYF. For the CDR3, the DNA is TGCGCCAGCAGCTTGAAGGGGGGGGGACTAGGGTCCGACGAGCAGTACTTC. The full variable domain, completed using reference TRBV5-1 and TRBJ2-7, is KAGVTQTPRYLIKTRGQQVTLSCSPISGHRSVSWYQQTPGQGLQFLFEYFSETQRNKGNFPGRFSGRQFSNSRSEMNVSTLELGDSALYLCASSLKGGGLGSDEQYFGPGTRLTVT.

There are a few counts of this clonotype. The rearrangement links TRBV4-3 to TRBJ2-1; perhaps TRBD1 as D (5 bases). V lost 0 bases and J lost 4, with 22 bases in between. CDR3 length equals 19 residues. The germline V gene encodes CDR1 LGHNA and CDR2 YSLEER. This chain's CDR3 is CASSQEKVERQGLYNEQFF. CDR3 coding DNA: TGCGCCAGCAGCCAAGAAAAGGTGGAAAGGCAGGGCCTATACAATGAGCAGTTCTTC.

This clonotype was recorded many times. V usage is TRBV7-9 and J usage is TRBJ2-7; D is possibly TRBD2 (7 bases). Germline V CDR1 and CDR2: SEHNR, FQNEAQ (reference sequence). V was pared by 6 bases and J by 2 bases, with 14 bases between. The length of the CDR3 is 14 residues. CDR3 sequence: CASRPAGATYEQYF. The CDR3 region has the DNA TGTGCCAGCAGACCCGCGGGGGCAACCTACGAGCAGTACTTC.

There are many counts of this clonotype. The CDR3 spells CASSPGTAYTGELFF. The CDR3 nucleotides read TGTGCCAGCAGCCCCGGGACGGCCTACACCGGGGAGCTGTTTTTT. V gene TRBV12-3 or TRBV12-4 combines with J gene TRBJ2-2; D assignment may be TRBD1 or TRBD2 (5 bases each). The V and J ends lost 6 bases and 3 bases respectively, with 14 bases between them. This CDR3 has 15 amino acids.

There are many counts of this clonotype. The chain links TRBV12-3 or TRBV12-4 to TRBJ2-3; weak D call: TRBD2 (6 bases). The V gene lost 3 bases and the J gene lost 0 bases, with 10 bases spanning the gap. The CDR3 covers 15 residues. The CDR3 sequence: CASSFRAGSTDTQYF. The CDR3, as DNA: TGTGCCAGCAGTTTTCGAGCGGGTAGCACAGATACGCAGTATTTT.

This clonotype was counted at least ten times. The chain links TRBV25-1 to TRBJ2-5; 9 bases map to TRBD1. With V trimmed by 3 bases and J by 1 base, 3 bases remained unmatched. Germline lookup yields CDR1 MGHDK and CDR2 SYGVNS. The CDR3 is 15 amino acids. CDR3 nucleotides: TGTGCCAGCAGTGATCGGGGACAGGGCCAAGAGACCCAGTACTTC. This sequence encodes CASSDRGQGQETQYF.

Turning to this clonotype: It may be a read error: a sequence one base away is much more abundant. Here the CDR3 reads CSARPGGPFYEPYF. In DNA, the CDR3 is TGCAGTGCTCGACCCGGGGGGCCATTCTACGAGCCGTACTTC. This chain uses TRBV20-1 with TRBJ2-7; tentative D call: TRBD2 (7 bases). CDR1 and CDR2 (germline): DFQATT, SNEGSKA (reference sequence). The CDR3 contains 14 residues.

In its sample, this clonotype was seen many times. The chain couples TRBV12-3 or TRBV12-4 to TRBJ2-3; possibly TRBD1 or TRBD2 for D (5 bases each). The CDR3 totals 15 residues. The ends were cut back, 1 base at V and 0 bases at J, with 8 bases in the middle. This chain's CDR3 is CASSLDGASTDTQYF. The DNA for the CDR3 is TGTGCCAGCAGTTTAGACGGGGCTAGCACAGATACGCAGTATTTT.

This clonotype appeared a few times. V and J are TRBV30 and TRBJ2-5; 7 bases match TRBD1. Germline trimming cut 5 bases from V and 0 bases from J; bases unmatched to any gene: 0. The length of the CDR3 is 12 residues. Germline assignment: CDR1 GTSNPN and CDR2 SVGIG (reference sequence). Here the CDR3 reads CAWGQDQETQYF. For the CDR3, the DNA is TGTGCCTGGGGACAGGACCAAGAGACCCAGTACTTC. Supplemented by reference TRBV30 and TRBJ2-5, the full variable domain reads SQTIHQWPATLVQPVGSPLSLECTVEGTSNPNLYWYRQAAGRGLQLLFYSVGIGQISSEVPQNLSASRPQDRQFILSSKKLLLSDSGFYLCAWGQDQETQYFGPGTRLLVL.

This clonotype occurred a few times. This chain connects TRBV7-2 to TRBJ2-7, with 8 nucleotides matching TRBD1. Trimming took 6 bases from V and 4 from J; bases not matched to a gene: 14. The CDR3 totals 16 residues. Germline CDR1 reads SGHTA; CDR2 reads FQGNSA. The CDR3 region is CASRDPAADRVYEQYF. In DNA form, the CDR3 reads TGTGCCAGCAGGGACCCAGCCGCGGACAGGGTATACGAGCAGTACTTC.

This clonotype was counted a few times. This chain uses TRBV24-1 with TRBJ2-1; 15 bases fit TRBD2. J gave up 1 base and V 7 bases, and 4 bases lay outside the gene matches. The V gene's germline CDR1 is KGHDR and CDR2 SFDVKD. CDR3 length: 17 amino acids. The DNA of the CDR3 is TGTGCCACCAGGGGACTAGCGGGAGGATCATCCTACAATGAGCAGTTCTTC. It is translated as CATRGLAGGSSYNEQFF.

This rearrangement joins TRBV11-2 to TRBJ2-1, with unresolved D. The V gene lost 0 bases and the J gene lost 5 bases, with 8 bases spanning the gap. The CDR3 is 14 amino acids. CDR1 is SGHAT, CDR2 FQNNGV, per germline. Here the CDR3 DNA reads TGTGCCAGCAGCTTAGAGAGCCGCAACAATGAGCAGTTCTTC. Translated, it gives CASSLESRNNEQFF.

This clonotype has just a few counts. The gene calls are TRBV3-1 and TRBJ2-3; D gene unclear. Trimming cost V 5 bases and J 5 bases, with 14 bases left between them. Germline values: CDR1 LGHDT, CDR2 YNNKEL (reference sequence). The length of the CDR3 is 14 residues. The CDR3 sequence is CASSYVGRKDTQYF. The CDR3 DNA is TGTGCCAGCAGCTACGTAGGACGAAAAGATACGCAGTATTTT.

V gene TRBV29-1 combines with J gene TRBJ2-6; D remains unclear. Germline V lookup: CDR1 SQVTM, CDR2 ANQGSEA. V was pared by 4 bases and J by 0 bases, with 10 bases between. The CDR3 runs to 15 residues. The DNA of the CDR3 is TGCAGCGTTGGCTCTTGGGTCTCTGGGGCCAACGTCCTGACTTTC. It codes for CSVGSWVSGANVLTF.

This clonotype showed up many times. The CDR3 is CASSLFAGEKGEQYF. DNA of the CDR3: TGTGCCAGCAGCTTATTCGCGGGGGAGAAGGGCGAGCAGTACTTC. The V and J genes are TRBV7-2 and TRBJ2-7, with 7 bases matching TRBD2. CDR1 SGHTA and CDR2 FQGNSA come from the germline V gene. V lost 2 bases and J lost 6; bases outside the gene matches: 10. The CDR3 has 15 amino acids.

This clonotype has just a few counts. The rearrangement uses TRBV20-1 and TRBJ2-1; 9 bases are shared with TRBD2. This CDR3 is built from 14 residues. Germline V lookup: CDR1 DFQATT, CDR2 SNEGSKA (reference sequence). V lost 6 bases to trimming and J lost 8 bases; unmatched junction nucleotides: 11. The DNA of the CDR3 is TGCAGTGCCCTCAAGCGGGGGGCGTCCCATGAGCAGTTCTTC. This sequence encodes CSALKRGASHEQFF.